These T cell receptor beta chains were read from a single sample in a study of T cell repertoires in cytomegalovirus infection. TCRdb called the reads again in MiXCR, with one record for every CDR3 protein. This table has approximately 180,000 distinct CDR3 sequences, approximately 18% appearing once. Material for sequencing was CD8+ T cells from PBMCs. Receptors were obtained from a human donor in good health (CMV status not recorded). Some clones in this sample may be carry-over from other donors' samples. Each CDR3 is given with its conserved first and last residue. D genes are given only for firm matches. Where a row states a size, it is once, few, many or the class of an expanded clone; other rows omit it.

J | length | size | D | V | DNA | CDR3
TRBJ1-2 | 15 | few | NA | TRBV7-2 | TGTGCCAGCAGCTTACCGGACAGAGGGAACTATGGCTACACCTTC | CASSLPDRGNYGYTF
TRBJ1-2 | 13 | few | NA | TRBV7-6 | TGTGCCAGCAGCCCCTCGGGGGAAGGTGGCTACACCTTC | CASSPSGEGGYTF
TRBJ1-5 | 13 | NA | NA | TRBV6-1 | TGTGCCAGCCTGTCACACGGAAATCAGCCCCAGCATTTT | CASLSHGNQPQHF
TRBJ2-5 | 13 | many | NA | TRBV7-6 | TGTGCCAGCAGCTTAGTGGTAGGGGAGACCCAGTACTTC | CASSLVVGETQYF
TRBJ2-3 | 16 | few | TRBD1 | TRBV11-3 | TGTGCCAGCAGCGGAGGGACAGGGGGTTACACAGATACGCAGTATTTT | CASSGGTGGYTDTQYF
TRBJ2-6 | 15 | NA | NA | TRBV6-1 | TGTGCCAGCAGTGAAAGCGGCTCTGGGGCCAACGTCCTGACTTTC | CASSESGSGANVLTF
TRBJ2-1 | 15 | few | TRBD2 | TRBV9 | TGTGCCAGCAGCACTAGGACTAGCGGGGACAATGAGCAGTTCTTC | CASSTRTSGDNEQFF
TRBJ2-3 | 17 | few | TRBD2 | TRBV7-2 | TGTGCCAGCAGCCAGGGCCCACAGCGGGGGGACACAGATACGCAGTATTTT | CASSQGPQRGDTDTQYF
TRBJ2-1 | 15 | few | TRBD2 | TRBV7-9 | TGTGCCAGCAGCCAGTTACTAGCGGTTCACAATGAGCAGTTCTTC | CASSQLLAVHNEQFF
TRBJ1-1 | 15 | once | NA | TRBV6-6 | TGTGCCAGCAGTTACATAGGCGGGCAAAACACTGAAGCTTTCTTT | CASSYIGGQNTEAFF
TRBJ1-2 | 13 | few | TRBD1 | TRBV7-9 | TGTGCCAGCAGCCCAGGGGGCCAGTATGGCTACACCTTC | CASSPGGQYGYTF
TRBJ2-1 | 15 | NA | NA | TRBV6-2/TRBV6-3 | TGTGCCAGCAGAACAGGGATAGACTACTACAATGAGCAGTTCTTC | CASRTGIDYYNEQFF
TRBJ2-2 | 17 | NA | TRBD1 | TRBV5-6 | TGTGCCAGCAGCCTAGGGGACAGGGGGCTTCACACCGGGGAGCTGTTTTTT | CASSLGDRGLHTGELFF
TRBJ2-7 | 16 | NA | TRBD2 | TRBV12-3/TRBV12-4 | TGTGCCAGCAGTTTCGGGGGACTAGCGGGGTCGTGGGAGCAGTACTTC | CASSFGGLAGSWEQYF
TRBJ1-1 | 15 | few | NA | TRBV6-2/TRBV6-3 | TGTGCCAGCAGTTACTCGTCGGGCCTGAACACTGAAGCTTTCTTT | CASSYSSGLNTEAFF
TRBJ1-2 | 15 | NA | TRBD1 | TRBV9 | TGTGCCAGCAGCGTACAGGGAGGGGGCTCAGATGGCTACACCTTC | CASSVQGGGSDGYTF
TRBJ2-4 | 19 | NA | TRBD1 | TRBV12-5 | TGTGCTAGTGGTTTGGTACCCGGGGACAGTGCCCGAAACAAAAACATTCAGTACTTC | CASGLVPGDSARNKNIQYF
TRBJ2-7 | 15 | few | TRBD1 | TRBV7-2 | TGTGCCAGCAGCTCCAGAACAGGGGACGGCTACGAGCAGTACTTC | CASSSRTGDGYEQYF
TRBJ2-2 | 13 | few | NA | TRBV7-2 | TGTGCCAGCAGCTTGGGGGTCGCCGGGGAGCTGTTTTTT | CASSLGVAGELFF
TRBJ2-7 | 13 | NA | NA | TRBV27 | TGTGCCAGCAGTTTAATGGAGTCCTACGAGCAGTACTTC | CASSLMESYEQYF
TRBJ2-1 | 11 | few | TRBD1 | TRBV2 | TGTGCCATACAGGGGATCGATGAGCAGTTCTTC | CAIQGIDEQFF
TRBJ2-1 | 16 | NA | TRBD2 | TRBV7-9 | TGTGCCAGCAGCTCTCCGGGGGGGATCTCCTACAATGAGCAGTTCTTC | CASSSPGGISYNEQFF
TRBJ2-2 | 17 | NA | TRBD1 | TRBV7-9 | TGTGCCAGCATCCAAACAGGGGGCCTCTACAACACCGGGGAGCTGTTTTTT | CASIQTGGLYNTGELFF
TRBJ2-2 | 14 | NA | NA | TRBV5-5 | TGTGCCAGCAGCGCTTATTTTACCGGCGGGGAGCTGTTTTTT | CASSAYFTGGELFF
TRBJ2-1 | 17 | few | NA | TRBV4-1 | TGCGCCAGCAGCCAAGATCCGGCCCCCCGGGGCTACAATGAGCAGTTCTTC | CASSQDPAPRGYNEQFF
TRBJ1-2 | 14 | NA | NA | TRBV6-2/TRBV6-3 | TGTGCCAGCAGTTATTCGACGGCGGCATATGGCTACACCTTC | CASSYSTAAYGYTF
TRBJ1-1 | 15 | NA | NA | TRBV7-2 | TGTGCCAGCACCCCGGGTGGCAGCCCTTGGGGTGAAGCTTTCTTT | CASTPGGSPWGEAFF
TRBJ1-2 | 13 | NA | NA | TRBV7-8 | TGTGCCAGCAGCTTAGCCGAGGCCGCTGGCTACACCTTC | CASSLAEAAGYTF
TRBJ2-7 | 14 | NA | TRBD1 | TRBV20-1 | TGCAGTGCTAGTGTAGGGGGCACCCCCTACGAGCAGTACTTC | CSASVGGTPYEQYF
TRBJ2-7 | 15 | many | TRBD2 | TRBV4-3 | TGCGCCAGCAGCCAAGATCTTAGCGGGGGGTACGAGCAGTACTTC | CASSQDLSGGYEQYF